This TCR beta chain was found in a study of T cell responses to AZD1222 COVID-19 vaccine. Study results and caveats: Targeting of unmutated variant regions was reportedly seen in nearly half of spike-specific TCRs. The donors showed a predominance of white British ancestry and of females, with possible underestimation of clonal diversity.

To note about this clone: As yet, its antigen is unknown.

Assay: immunoSEQ multiplex PCR; the TCRdb copy retains only in-frame clones and omits some. The sample has some 120,000 clones, more than 75% seen once. The CDR3 is 16 residues long. Looked up from germline, CDR1 is SGHNT and CDR2 is YYREEE (reference sequence). The junction had 5 bases not matched to a gene; V was cut back by 0 bases and J by 0 bases. The gene calls are TRBV5-4 and TRBJ2-5; TRBD2 matches 7 bases. The origin of this receptor is an adult in good health. The starting material was peripheral blood, obtained on day 0 of AZD1222 vaccination. This CDR3 is CASSLASGANQETQYF. CDR3 in DNA: TGTGCCAGCAGCTTGGCCAGCGGGGCTAACCAAGAGACCCAGTACTTC.